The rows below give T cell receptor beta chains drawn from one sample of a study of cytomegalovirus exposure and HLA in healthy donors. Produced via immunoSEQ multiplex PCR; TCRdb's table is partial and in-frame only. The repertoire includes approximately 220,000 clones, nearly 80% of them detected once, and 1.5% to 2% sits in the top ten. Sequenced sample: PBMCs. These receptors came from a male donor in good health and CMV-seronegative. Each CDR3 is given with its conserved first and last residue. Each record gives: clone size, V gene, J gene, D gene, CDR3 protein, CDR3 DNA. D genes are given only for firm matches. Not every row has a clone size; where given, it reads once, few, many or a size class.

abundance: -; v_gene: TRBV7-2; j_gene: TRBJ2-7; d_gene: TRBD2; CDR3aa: CASSLSGLALYEQYF; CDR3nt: TGTGCCAGCAGCTTGTCCGGACTAGCGCTCTACGAGCAGTACTTC
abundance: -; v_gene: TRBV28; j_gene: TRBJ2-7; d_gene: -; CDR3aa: CASSWAGAYEQYF; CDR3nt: TGTGCCAGCAGTTGGGCAGGGGCCTACGAGCAGTACTTC
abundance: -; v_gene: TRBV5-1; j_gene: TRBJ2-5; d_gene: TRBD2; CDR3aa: CASSLVASGRARETQYF; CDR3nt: TGCGCCAGCAGCTTGGTGGCTAGCGGGAGGGCCAGGGAGACCCAGTACTTC
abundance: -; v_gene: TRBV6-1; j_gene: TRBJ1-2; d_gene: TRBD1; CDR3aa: CASRGGQGSNYGYTF; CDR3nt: TGTGCCAGCAGGGGGGGACAGGGATCTAACTATGGCTACACCTTC
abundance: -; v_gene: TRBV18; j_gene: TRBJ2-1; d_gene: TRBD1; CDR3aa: CASSQQGFSSYNEQFF; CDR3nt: TGTGCCAGCTCACAACAGGGGTTTAGCTCCTACAATGAGCAGTTCTTC
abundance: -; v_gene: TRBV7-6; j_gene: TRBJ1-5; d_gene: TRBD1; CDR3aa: CASSLGQGNQPQHF; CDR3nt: TGTGCCAGCAGCTTAGGACAGGGAAATCAGCCCCAGCATTTT
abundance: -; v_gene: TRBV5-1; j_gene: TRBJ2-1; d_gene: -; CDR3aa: CASSLGTVSYNEQFF; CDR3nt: TGCGCCAGCAGCTTGGGGACAGTCTCCTACAATGAGCAGTTCTTC
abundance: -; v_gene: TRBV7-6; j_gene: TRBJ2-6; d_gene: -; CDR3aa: CASSALVGANVLTF; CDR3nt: TGTGCCAGCAGCGCCTTAGTCGGGGCCAACGTCCTGACTTTC
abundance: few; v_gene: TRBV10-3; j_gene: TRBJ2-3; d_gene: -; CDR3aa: CAISGRVSYRGTDTQYF; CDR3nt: TGTGCCATCAGTGGGAGGGTCTCATATCGAGGCACAGATACGCAGTATTTT
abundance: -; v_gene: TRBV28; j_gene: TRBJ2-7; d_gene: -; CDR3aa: CASTTSGEAGSYEQYF; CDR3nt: TGTGCCAGCACTACCTCGGGGGAAGCCGGCTCCTACGAGCAGTACTTC
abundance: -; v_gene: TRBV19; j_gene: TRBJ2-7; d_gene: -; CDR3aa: CASSRHVDYEQYF; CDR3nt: TGTGCCAGTAGTCGACACGTTGACTACGAGCAGTACTTC
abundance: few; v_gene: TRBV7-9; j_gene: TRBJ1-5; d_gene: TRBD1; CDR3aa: CASSLGAGGGSNQPQHF; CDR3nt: TGTGCCAGCAGCTTAGGGGCAGGGGGCGGAAGCAATCAGCCCCAGCATTTT
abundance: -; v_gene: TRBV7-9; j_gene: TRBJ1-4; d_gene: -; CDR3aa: CASSSNNEKLFF; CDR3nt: TGTGCCAGCAGCTCAAATAATGAAAAACTGTTTTTT
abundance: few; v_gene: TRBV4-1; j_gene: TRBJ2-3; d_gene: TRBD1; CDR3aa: CASSQGQGAKDTQYF; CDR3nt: TGCGCCAGCAGCCAAGGACAGGGGGCTAAAGATACGCAGTATTTT
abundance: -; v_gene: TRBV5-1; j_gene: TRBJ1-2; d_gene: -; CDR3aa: CASSFSHDRGYTF; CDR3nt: TGCGCCAGCAGCTTTAGCCACGACCGGGGCTACACCTTC
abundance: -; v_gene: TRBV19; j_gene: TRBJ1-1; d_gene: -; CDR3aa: CASKQTANTEAFF; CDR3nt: TGTGCCAGTAAACAGACAGCTAACACTGAAGCTTTCTTT
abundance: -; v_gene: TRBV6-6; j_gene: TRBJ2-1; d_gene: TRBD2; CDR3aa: CASSYPGGRGSHEQFF; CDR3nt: TGTGCCAGCAGTTACCCGGGGGGTAGAGGGTCGCATGAGCAGTTCTTC
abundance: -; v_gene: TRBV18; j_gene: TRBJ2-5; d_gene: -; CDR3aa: CASSPTGTPKVETQYF; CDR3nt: TGTGCCAGCTCACCAACCGGGACACCGAAGGTCGAGACCCAGTACTTC
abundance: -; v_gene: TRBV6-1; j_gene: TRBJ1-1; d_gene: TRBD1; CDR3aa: CASSWRQGTEAFF; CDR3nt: TGTGCCAGCAGTTGGCGACAGGGGACTGAAGCTTTCTTT
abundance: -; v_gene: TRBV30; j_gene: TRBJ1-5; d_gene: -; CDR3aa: CAWSYAVFGQPQHF; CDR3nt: TGTGCCTGGAGTTACGCGGTTTTTGGTCAGCCCCAGCATTTT
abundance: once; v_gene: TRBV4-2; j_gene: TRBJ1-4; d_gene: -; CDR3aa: CASSQEGGRGEKLFF; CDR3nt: TGTGCCAGCAGCCAAGAAGGCGGGAGAGGAGAAAAACTGTTTTTT
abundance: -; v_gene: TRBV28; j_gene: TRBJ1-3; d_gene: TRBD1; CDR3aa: CASSLGQGAGNTIYF; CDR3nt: TGTGCCAGCAGTTTAGGGCAGGGGGCTGGAAACACCATATATTTT
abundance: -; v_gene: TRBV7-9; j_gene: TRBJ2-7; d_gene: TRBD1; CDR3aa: CSSRGGTGSSYEQYF; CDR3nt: TGTTCCAGCAGGGGCGGGACAGGGTCTTCCTACGAGCAGTACTTC
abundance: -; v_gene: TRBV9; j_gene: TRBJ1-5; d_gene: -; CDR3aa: CASSVEPGVNQPQHF; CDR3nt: TGTGCCAGCAGCGTAGAGCCAGGGGTCAATCAGCCCCAGCATTTT
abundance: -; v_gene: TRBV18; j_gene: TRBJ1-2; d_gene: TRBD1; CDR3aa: CASSPGTGASGGGYTF; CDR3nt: TGTGCCAGCTCACCCGGGACAGGTGCCTCGGGGGGCGGCTACACCTTC
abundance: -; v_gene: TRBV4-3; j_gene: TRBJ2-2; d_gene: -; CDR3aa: CASSRLTRDTGELFF; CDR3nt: TGCGCCAGCAGCCGCCTTACTAGGGACACCGGGGAGCTGTTTTTT
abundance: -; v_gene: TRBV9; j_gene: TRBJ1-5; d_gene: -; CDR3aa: CASSVDGYSNQPQHF; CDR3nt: TGTGCCAGCAGCGTTGACGGGTATAGCAATCAGCCCCAGCATTTT
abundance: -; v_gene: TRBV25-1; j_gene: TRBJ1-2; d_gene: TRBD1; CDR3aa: CASSDTRDRGQGYTF; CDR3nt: TGTGCCAGCAGTGACACCCGGGACAGGGGGCAAGGCTACACCTTC
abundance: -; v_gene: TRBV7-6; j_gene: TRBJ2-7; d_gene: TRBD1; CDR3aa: CASSRLGQASGYEQYF; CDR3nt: TGTGCCAGCAGCCGCCTGGGACAGGCTTCGGGCTACGAGCAGTACTTC
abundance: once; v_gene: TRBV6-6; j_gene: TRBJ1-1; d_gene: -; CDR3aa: CASSYPGGNTEAFF; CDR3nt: TGTGCCAGCAGTTACCCGGGGGGGAACACTGAAGCTTTCTTT
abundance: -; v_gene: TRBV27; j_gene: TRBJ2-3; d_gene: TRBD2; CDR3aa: CASSLTSGAQYF; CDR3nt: TGTGCCAGCAGTCTCACTAGCGGGGCGCAGTATTTT
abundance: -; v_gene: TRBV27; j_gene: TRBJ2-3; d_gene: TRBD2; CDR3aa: CASSRLAGGEDTQYF; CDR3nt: TGTGCCAGCAGCCGTCTAGCGGGAGGTGAAGATACGCAGTATTTT
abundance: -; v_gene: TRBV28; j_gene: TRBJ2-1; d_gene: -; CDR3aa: CASSLGPNKHNEQFF; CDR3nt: TGTGCCAGCAGTTTAGGGCCAAACAAACACAATGAGCAGTTCTTC
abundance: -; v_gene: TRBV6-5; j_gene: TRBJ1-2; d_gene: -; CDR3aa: CASSYSMFADYGYTF; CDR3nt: TGTGCCAGCAGTTACTCTATGTTTGCGGACTATGGCTACACCTTC
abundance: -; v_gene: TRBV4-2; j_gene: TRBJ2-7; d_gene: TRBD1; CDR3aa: CASSQRTTGGYEQYF; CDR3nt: TGTGCCAGCAGCCAGAGGACGACAGGGGGGTACGAGCAGTACTTC
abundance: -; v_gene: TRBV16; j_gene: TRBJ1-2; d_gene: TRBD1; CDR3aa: CASSHGQESNYGYTF; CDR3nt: TGTGCCAGCAGCCACGGACAGGAATCCAACTATGGCTACACCTTC
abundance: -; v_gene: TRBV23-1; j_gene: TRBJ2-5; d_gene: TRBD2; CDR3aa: CASKLAEDQETQYF; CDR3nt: TGCGCCAGCAAACTAGCGGAAGACCAAGAGACCCAGTACTTC
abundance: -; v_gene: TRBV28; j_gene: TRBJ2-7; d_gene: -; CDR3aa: CASSFSRAYEQYF; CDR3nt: TGTGCCAGCAGTTTCTCCCGAGCTTACGAGCAGTACTTC
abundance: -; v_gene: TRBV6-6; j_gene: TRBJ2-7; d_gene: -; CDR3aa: CASSYGAPYEQYF; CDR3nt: TGTGCCAGCAGTTACGGGGCCCCCTACGAGCAGTACTTC
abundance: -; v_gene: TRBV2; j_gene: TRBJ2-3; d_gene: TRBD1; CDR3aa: CASSEALGQGSTDTQYF; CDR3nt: TGTGCCAGCAGTGAAGCGCTGGGACAGGGGAGCACAGATACGCAGTATTTT
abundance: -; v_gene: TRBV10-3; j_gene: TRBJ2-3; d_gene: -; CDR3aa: CAIRVRDTQYF; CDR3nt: TGTGCCATCAGGGTCAGGGATACGCAGTATTTT
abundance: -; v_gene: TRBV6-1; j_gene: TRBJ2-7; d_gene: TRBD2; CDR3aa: CASSEAFTGGDEQYF; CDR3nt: TGTGCCAGCAGTGAAGCGTTTACTGGGGGGGACGAGCAGTACTTC
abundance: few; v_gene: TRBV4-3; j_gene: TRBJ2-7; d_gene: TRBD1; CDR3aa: CASSQWILGALTGTGRYEQYF; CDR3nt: TGCGCCAGCAGCCAATGGATATTGGGGGCGCTCACCGGGACAGGCCGTTACGAGCAGTACTTC
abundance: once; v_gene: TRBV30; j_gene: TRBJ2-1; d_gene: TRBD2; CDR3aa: CAWVTAGAYNEQFF; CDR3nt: TGTGCCTGGGTTACAGCGGGAGCCTACAATGAGCAGTTCTTC
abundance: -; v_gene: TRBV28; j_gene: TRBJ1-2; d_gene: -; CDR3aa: CASSPGGSDYGYTF; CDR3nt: TGTGCCAGCAGCCCCGGGGGTTCTGACTATGGCTACACCTTC